Listed here are 14 T cell receptor beta chains from one sample, sequenced in a study of vaccination and CD4 T cells after COVID-19. An Oncomine TCR Beta short-read assay was used to sequence the DNA from cultured CD4+ T cells. In TCRdb, the PCR reads were re-called with MiXCR into one record per CDR3 protein. The data contain more than 13,000 distinct CDR3 sequences, 30% to 50% of them seen just once; the ten biggest clones take up more than 9%. Which antigens these TCRs recognize remains unknown. As to treatment: 10-day PBMC culture with coronavirus spike peptide pools or control peptides (ViraFEST assay). Input material: CD4+ T cells from blood, cultured in vitro. The receptor set was obtained from a human donor who had recovered from COVID-19.

This clonotype appeared a few times. The chain joins TRBV27 to TRBJ1-6, with D perhaps matching TRBD1 (6 bases). There are 15 residues in the CDR3. The V gene lost 5 bases and the J gene lost 1 base, with 9 bases spanning the gap. Germline V gene sequence: CDR1 MNHEY, CDR2 SMNVEV (reference sequence). Written as DNA, the CDR3 is TGTGCCAGCAGTCCACAGGGATCCTATAATTCACCCCTCCACTTT. Its protein product is CASSPQGSYNSPLHF.

The table lists this clonotype with a count of one. The chain combines TRBV28 with TRBJ2-1; 10 bases are shared with TRBD2. The CDR3 runs to 15 residues. Germline V CDR1 and CDR2: MDHEN, SYDVKM. V lost 8 bases and J lost 9; bases outside the gene matches: 13. CDR3 sequence reads: CASFPRLVAGGEQFF. Here the CDR3 DNA reads TGTGCCAGCTTTCCCCGATTAGTAGCGGGGGGTGAGCAGTTCTTC.

This clonotype has a handful of counts. This sequence joins TRBV2 and TRBJ1-2, with 8 bases fitting TRBD1. CDR1 SNHLY and CDR2 FYNNEI come from the germline V gene. Unmatched junction bases numbered 0, after V lost 3 bases and J lost 3 bases. The CDR3 loop spans 13 amino acids. The CDR3 nucleotides read TGTGCCAGCAGTGACAGGGGGCACTATGGCTACACCTTC. Its translation: CASSDRGHYGYTF.

This clonotype occurred a few times. The V gene is TRBV20-1, the J gene TRBJ2-2, with a weak D call TRBD1 (6 bases). The germline V gene encodes CDR1 DFQATT and CDR2 SNEGSKA (reference sequence). Trimming took 4 bases from V and 4 from J, leaving 13 bases between them. The CDR3 is 14 residues long. CDR3 in DNA: TGCAGTGCTAAAGGGGGAACGACCACCGGGGAGCTGTTTTTT. Translation gives CSAKGGTTTGELFF.

The genes are TRBV2 and TRBJ1-6, with D perhaps matching TRBD1 (6 bases). Trimming removed 6 bases at V and 7 bases at J, with 13 bases between. Looked up from germline, CDR1 is SNHLY and CDR2 is FYNNEI. The CDR3 length is 14 residues. CDR3 loop: CASRSSGQNSPLHF. In DNA form, the CDR3 reads TGTGCCAGCAGATCTTCCGGACAGAATTCACCCCTCCACTTT.

The sample holds a few counts of this clonotype. This chain uses TRBV11-2 with TRBJ2-5; 7 nucleotides align to TRBD1. The V gene end was trimmed by 0 bases and the J gene end by 5 bases; junction bases not matched to a gene: 12. Germline V gene data show CDR1 as SGHAT and CDR2 as FQNNGV. The CDR3 loop spans 17 amino acids. The CDR3 loop is CASSLDPRPNRGETQYF. The CDR3 DNA sequence: TGTGCCAGCAGCTTAGATCCTAGACCCAACAGGGGTGAGACCCAGTACTTC.

The genes are TRBV28 and TRBJ1-3, with TRBD1 matching over 7 bases. V shed 6 bases, J shed 6 bases, and the junction held 5 bases outside the gene matches. Germline values: CDR1 MDHEN, CDR2 SYDVKM. The CDR3 is made up of 13 amino acids. The CDR3 spells CASSLQGSNTIYF. CDR3 nucleotide sequence: TGTGCCAGCAGCCTACAGGGGTCAAACACCATATATTTT.

The chain has TRBV20-1 and TRBJ1-3; 11 bases align to TRBD1. CDR3 length equals 17 residues. CDR1 DFQATT and CDR2 SNEGSKA come from the germline V gene (reference sequence). Trimming took 1 base from V and 1 from J; bases not matched to a gene: 6. The CDR3 DNA follows: TGCAGTGCTAGAGGGGGACAGGGGGATAGTTCTGGAAACACCATATATTTT. Residues: CSARGGQGDSSGNTIYF.

This chain connects TRBV19 to TRBJ2-1, with TRBD2 matching 8 bases. CDR3 length: 17 amino acids. The junction had 8 bases not matched to a gene; V was cut back by 4 bases and J by 0 bases. CDR1 is LNHDA, CDR2 SQIVND, per germline (reference sequence). The CDR3: CASSTLSGTSSYNEQFF. The CDR3 DNA reads TGTGCCAGTAGTACCCTTAGCGGGACCAGCTCCTACAATGAGCAGTTCTTC.

The chain uses TRBV11-3 and TRBJ2-7; 9 bases agree with TRBD1. The CDR3 extends over 15 amino acids. J gave up 2 bases and V 5 bases, and 7 bases lay outside the gene matches. CDR1 SGHNT and CDR2 YENEEA come from the germline V gene. The CDR3 here is CASSAGTGSTYEQYF. As DNA, the CDR3 is TGTGCCAGCAGCGCGGGGACAGGGAGTACCTACGAGCAGTACTTC.

By sample share, this clonotype is medium-sized. The chain employs TRBV6-1 and TRBJ1-5, with D perhaps TRBD1 (5 bases). V was cut by 4 bases and J by 4 bases, with 17 bases left in between. CDR3 length: 16 amino acids. CDR1 and CDR2 from the germline V gene are MNHNS and SASEGT. CDR3 bases: TGTGCCAGCAGTGCCCTTTTGAAGGGGAGAAATCAGCCCCAGCATTTT. Its translation is CASSALLKGRNQPQHF.

This clonotype was observed a few times. The rearrangement uses TRBV7-3 and TRBJ2-1; 7 nucleotides align to TRBD2. The CDR3 sequence is 15 residues long. Trimming removed 2 bases from V and 6 bases from J; junction bases left unmatched: 7. Germline CDR1 and CDR2: SGHTA and FQGTGA. CDR3 coding DNA: TGTGCCAGCAGCTTAGGAGCGGGATCGGCCAATGAGCAGTTCTTC. Its translation is CASSLGAGSANEQFF.

As for this clonotype: A much larger clonotype is one base distant, so this may be a read error. V gene TRBV20-1 combines with J gene TRBJ1-5, with D unclear. The CDR3 length is 15 residues. Germline V gene lookup returns CDR1 DFQATT and CDR2 SNEGSKA (reference sequence). The CDR3 region has the DNA TGCAGTGCTAGAGATATGAGCTATAGCAATCAGCCCCAGCGTTTT. Translated: CSARDMSYSNQPQRF.

V usage is TRBV7-2 and J usage is TRBJ1-1, with D possibly matching TRBD1 (6 bases). Trimming cost V 6 bases and J 0 bases, with 11 bases left between them. This CDR3 region has 14 residues. Germline V CDR1 and CDR2: SGHTA, FQGNSA. The CDR3 DNA reads as TGTGCCAGCAGTTCGGACAGTATGAACACTGAAGCTTTCTTT. Residues: CASSSDSMNTEAFF.